This TCR beta chain was profiled in a study of blood T cell repertoires in COVID-19. Germline V gene sequence: CDR1 MDHEN, CDR2 SYDVKM. The CDR3 covers 16 residues. Trimming removed 3 bases at V and 6 bases at J, with 19 bases between. Produced via immunoSEQ multiplex PCR; TCRdb's table is partial and in-frame only. The table has around 93,000 clones, around nine tenths seen once. Specimen: peripheral blood. The clonotype originates from a human donor in a cohort sampled during active COVID-19. The chain recombines TRBV28 with TRBJ2-3; tentative D call: TRBD2 (5 bases). CDR3 protein: CASSLPLAPAQDTQYF. For the CDR3, the DNA is TGTGCCAGCAGTTTGCCTCTAGCACCAGCACAGGATACGCAGTATTTT.